This T cell receptor beta chain was identified in a study of patients and donors after allogeneic stem cell transplantation. Looked up from germline, CDR1 is ENHRY and CDR2 is SYGVKD. The V segment lost 5 bases and the J segment 2 bases; nucleotides outside the gene matches: 5. CDR3 length: 15 amino acids. This clonotype was detected only a few times. TCRdb ran MiXCR on the RT-PCR reads and lists one entry per CDR3 protein. The data contain some 960,000 distinct CDR3 sequences, roughly 18% of them singletons. This clonotype originated in a human donor who was either an allogeneic HSCT recipient or a stem cell or donor lymphocyte infusion donor (not recorded which). It is not recorded whose cells these are; they may come from a transplant donor. Sequencing was carried out using blood, either unsorted or a sorted T cell fraction (not recorded which). The chain links TRBV10-3 to TRBJ1-4, with 7 bases aligning to TRBD1. CDR3 DNA sequence: TGTGCCATCAGTTCACAGGGGTTGACTAATGAAAAACTGTTTTTT. This codes for CAISSQGLTNEKLFF.